This TCR beta chain originates from a study of PD-1 blockade in classical Hodgkin lymphoma (dated by TCRdb to 2019 to 2021). In the study overall: Nivolumab dosing was 3 mg/kg intravenously every 2 weeks, continuing until either disease progression or unacceptable toxicity. To define a peripheral blood immune signature of response to PD-1 blockade in classical Hodgkin lymphoma, the study combined TCR beta sequencing with CyTOF.

The Qiagen DNeasy kit was used to extract genomic DNA both from unsorted PBMCs and from the negatively selected CD4+ and CD8+ fractions. TCR beta CDR3 regions were amplified by immunoSEQ multiplex PCR using primers annealing to V and J segments. A synthetic immune receptor repertoire was used to minimize amplification bias, and any remaining bias was removed computationally after sequencing. In the original analysis: Custom Python scripts were used to quantify repertoire diversity as the Shannon entropy index. Unsorted, CD4+ and CD8+ repertoires were analyzed separately, except in combined analyses where CD4+ and CD8+ sequences were merged in silico. Clonal expansion was defined as a frequency increase of at least 2-fold after treatment compared with C1D1, and clones undetected at baseline were assigned a pseudocount of 0.5. Clones with 0 or 1 copy at C1D1 were classified as singleton clones, and clones with 2 or more copies were classified as non-singleton clones. Clones expanded in unsorted samples were assigned a CD4+, CD8+ or unknown annotation through matching of protein sequences in sorted samples from the same patient. Wilcoxon tests on paired samples were used to test diversity changes from C1D1 to C4D1. TCRdb's version of the immuneACCESS table is confined to in-frame rearrangements and falls short of the full clone set. An unresolved V gene accounts for under half of the shortfall where checked; the remainder is of unknown origin. D and trimming come from the DNA, and the V and J calls and clone size come from that table. The sample table lists about 50,000 clones, roughly 73% of them with a count of one. The ten largest make up approximately 10% of the sample.

Concerning this clone: Its recognized antigen is unknown. Per-base qualities were not stored, and no clone one base away is much larger.

The sample's time point, from its label and the paper: cycle 1 day 1 (C1D1), immediately before nivolumab initiation. All trial patients had relapsed after autologous stem cell transplantation, with cohorts A, B and C differing in prior brentuximab vedotin exposure. The trial cohort was composed of about 58 patients with relapsed/refractory classical Hodgkin lymphoma, for whom complete response, partial response or progressive disease was recorded as best overall response. Trial patients were treated with single-agent nivolumab in the multi-cohort phase II CheckMate 205 trial. An independent review committee assessed best overall response by applying the 2007 International Working Group response criteria. Trial PBMCs were collected just before the start of nivolumab (C1D1) and during therapy at cycle 2 day 1 and cycle 4 day 1. Peripheral blood was collected in 8 mL Vacutainer Cell Preparation Tubes, from which PBMCs were isolated by centrifugation and then cryopreserved.

The research as a whole found: Trial patients achieving complete response had baseline diversity similar to newly diagnosed patients, whereas partial responders and progressors had significantly lower diversity. Baseline TCR diversity was reported as lower in newly diagnosed patients than in healthy donors, and lower still in relapsed/refractory patients. The study was restricted to a single clinical trial cohort, and the causes of repertoire differences, possibly disease activity or prior therapy, were left undefined. Diversity was lower in patients who began nivolumab less than 1 year after ASCT, so these patients were left out of later analyses to avoid confounding by immune reconstitution. A significant rise by C4D1 was seen in CD4+ but not CD8+ TCR diversity (p=0.0027 vs p=0.16), with the rise being most apparent in complete responders (p=0.02).

This clonotype originated in a human donor with classical Hodgkin lymphoma. This specimen was peripheral blood mononuclear cells (PBMCs), taken at baseline.

At the DNA level, the sequence is TGTGCCAGCAGTTCTTGGTCAGGGGAAGCTTTCTTT. It codes for CASSSWSGEAFF. The rearranged chain carries TRBV28 and TRBJ1-1; tentative D gene TRBD1, with 5 bases matching. The junction shows trimming of 4 bases on V and 8 bases on J, plus 11 bases between the germline ends. The CDR3 holds 12 amino acids from the cysteine to the phenylalanine. The DNA shown is the 36-base CDR3, in frame from base 1. The CDR1 and CDR2 encoded by the germline V gene are MDHEN and SYDVKM.